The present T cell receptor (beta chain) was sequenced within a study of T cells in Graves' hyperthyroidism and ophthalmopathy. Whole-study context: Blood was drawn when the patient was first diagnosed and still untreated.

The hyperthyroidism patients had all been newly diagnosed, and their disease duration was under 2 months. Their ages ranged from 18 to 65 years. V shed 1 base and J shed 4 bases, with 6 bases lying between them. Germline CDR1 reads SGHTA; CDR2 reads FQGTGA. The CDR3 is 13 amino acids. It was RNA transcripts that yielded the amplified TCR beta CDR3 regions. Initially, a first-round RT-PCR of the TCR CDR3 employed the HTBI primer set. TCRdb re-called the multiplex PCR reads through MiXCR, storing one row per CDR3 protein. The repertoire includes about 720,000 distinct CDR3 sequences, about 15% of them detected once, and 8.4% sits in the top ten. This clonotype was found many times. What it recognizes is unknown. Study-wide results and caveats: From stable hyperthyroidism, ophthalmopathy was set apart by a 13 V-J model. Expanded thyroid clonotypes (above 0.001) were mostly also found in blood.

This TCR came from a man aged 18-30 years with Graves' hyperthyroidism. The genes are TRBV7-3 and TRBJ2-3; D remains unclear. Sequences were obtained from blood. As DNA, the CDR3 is TGTGCCAGCAGCTTAAAATCCGCAGATACGCAGTATTTT. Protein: CASSLKSADTQYF.